This is a list of T cell receptor beta chains from one sample in a study of T cell responses to AZD1222 COVID-19 vaccine. Profiled with immunoSEQ multiplex PCR; TCRdb holds only in-frame clones, not every one. The top ten clones hold 4.8% of a sample with about 99,000 clones, roughly 87% of them seen once. The specimen comprised peripheral blood, sampled on day 0 of AZD1222 vaccination. The receptors were sampled from an adult in good health. The CDR3 runs from the conserved cysteine through the conserved F or W. The D gene is left open where the match is weak. Not every row has a clone size; where given, it reads once, few, many or a size class.

TRBV10-2,TRBJ2-7,12,-,-,CASSERGNEQYF,TGCGCCAGCAGTGAGAGAGGGAACGAGCAGTACTTC
TRBV15,TRBJ1-4,16,TRBD1,-,CATSGRDSPLREKLFF,TGTGCCACCAGCGGCCGGGACAGTCCTTTGCGGGAAAAACTGTTTTTT
TRBV19,TRBJ1-1,16,-,once,CASSIDWVGGRTEAFF,TGTGCCAGTAGTATAGATTGGGTCGGCGGAAGGACTGAAGCTTTCTTT
TRBV6-5,TRBJ1-2,14,-,-,CASYHRGALYGYTF,TGTGCCAGCTACCACCGGGGAGCCCTATATGGCTACACCTTC
TRBV25-1,TRBJ2-2,16,TRBD1,-,CASSTPGTGGSGELFF,TGTGCCAGCAGTACCCCCGGGACAGGGGGCTCCGGGGAGCTGTTTTTT
TRBV28,TRBJ1-5,15,TRBD1,-,CASSSTGNSNQPQHF,TGTGCCAGCAGTTCGACAGGGAATAGCAATCAGCCCCAGCATTTT
TRBV14,TRBJ2-3,16,TRBD2,-,CASSQVPSGVVDTQYF,TGTGCCAGCAGCCAAGTGCCTAGCGGCGTTGTGGATACGCAGTATTTT
TRBV2,TRBJ2-7,16,-,-,CASSEREPGASYEQYF,TGTGCCAGCAGCGAGAGGGAGCCGGGGGCCTCCTACGAGCAGTACTTC
TRBV2,TRBJ2-4,13,-,-,CASSGEPTNIQYF,TGTGCCAGCAGTGGGGAACCAACAAACATTCAGTACTTC
TRBV6-5,TRBJ2-6,14,TRBD1,-,CASGQGTGANVLTF,TGTGCCAGTGGACAGGGGACCGGGGCCAACGTCCTGACTTTC
TRBV9,TRBJ1-5,15,-,-,CASSAQGGSNQPQHF,TGTGCCAGCAGCGCACAGGGTGGGAGCAATCAGCCCCAGCATTTT
TRBV7-2,TRBJ2-3,14,TRBD2,-,CASTDIAGHPVAHF,TGTGCCAGCACCGATATAGCGGGGCACCCCGTCGCCCATTTT
TRBV11-2,TRBJ2-7,17,-,-,CASSPVGSAGNSYEQYF,TGTGCCAGCAGCCCCGTCGGGTCGGCGGGGAACTCCTACGAGCAGTACTTC
TRBV18,TRBJ2-7,16,TRBD2,-,CASSPGQSGLSYEQYF,TGTGCCAGCTCACCCGGACAATCGGGACTATCCTACGAGCAGTACTTC
TRBV10-3,TRBJ2-2,12,-,-,CATSEGAGELFF,TGTGCCACCAGTGAGGGGGCCGGGGAGCTGTTTTTT
TRBV11-2,TRBJ1-1,18,-,-,CASRLSIGGTTLNTEAFF,TGTGCCAGCAGGCTTTCGATCGGGGGTACAACGTTGAACACTGAAGCTTTCTTT
TRBV6-5,TRBJ1-5,13,-,-,CASSKGGNQPQHF,TGTGCCAGCAGCAAAGGTGGCAATCAGCCCCAGCATTTT
TRBV7-9,TRBJ2-2,14,-,-,CASSFGGYTGELFF,TGTGCCAGCAGCTTCGGAGGGTACACCGGGGAGCTGTTTTTT
TRBV2,TRBJ2-7,12,-,few,CASSESRGSGYF,TGTGCCAGCAGTGAATCCCGGGGTTCCGGATACTTC
TRBV11-2,TRBJ1-2,13,-,-,CASSLAIFYGYTF,TGTGCCAGCAGCTTAGCAATCTTCTATGGCTACACCTTC
TRBV6-5,TRBJ2-3,12,-,once,CASSRTGDTQYF,TGTGCCAGCAGCCGGACCGGAGATACGCAGTATTTT
TRBV7-6,TRBJ2-1,18,TRBD2,-,CASSSTSGGPSSYNEQFF,TGTGCCAGCAGTTCCACTAGCGGGGGCCCTAGCTCCTACAATGAGCAGTTCTTC
TRBV27,TRBJ1-5,14,-,-,CASSSQGSNQPQHF,TGTGCCAGCAGTTCTCAGGGATCGAATCAGCCCCAGCATTTT
TRBV27,TRBJ2-7,15,TRBD1,-,CASSDGRDSSYEQYF,TGTGCCAGCAGTGACGGCCGGGACAGCTCCTACGAGCAGTACTTC
TRBV10-3,TRBJ2-7,14,TRBD1,-,CAISEGNRGYEQYF,TGTGCCATCAGTGAGGGGAACAGGGGTTACGAGCAGTACTTC
TRBV9,TRBJ2-7,15,TRBD1,-,CASSVGGQVGYEQYF,TGTGCCAGCAGCGTAGGGGGACAGGTCGGGTACGAGCAGTACTTC
TRBV28,TRBJ2-2,14,-,-,CASRNEGYSGELFF,TGTGCCAGCAGAAACGAGGGCTATTCCGGGGAGCTGTTTTTT
TRBV3-1/TRBV3-2,TRBJ1-2,15,-,-,CASSDTSRGGYGYTF,TGTGCCAGCAGCGACACTAGCCGTGGGGGCTATGGCTACACCTTC
TRBV9,TRBJ2-1,15,-,-,CASSVGGGINNEQFF,TGTGCCAGCAGCGTAGGAGGCGGCATAAACAATGAGCAGTTCTTC
TRBV7-3,TRBJ2-3,14,-,-,CASSLGLSADTQYF,TGTGCCAGCAGCTTGGGACTTTCTGCGGATACGCAGTATTTT
TRBV15,TRBJ2-3,16,TRBD2,once,CATSREGGSGADTQYF,TGTGCCACCAGCAGAGAGGGGGGGTCCGGGGCAGATACGCAGTATTTT
TRBV2,TRBJ1-2,13,-,once,CASSEGSNYGYTF,TGTGCCAGCAGCGAGGGTTCTAACTATGGCTACACCTTC
TRBV3-1/TRBV3-2,TRBJ2-7,13,-,-,CASSQWTGGEQYF,TGTGCCAGCAGCCAATGGACCGGGGGAGAGCAGTACTTC
TRBV7-2,TRBJ2-2,14,-,-,CASSLAGRIGELFF,TGTGCCAGCAGCTTAGCAGGGAGAATCGGGGAGCTGTTTTTT
TRBV21-1,TRBJ1-1,15,-,-,CVPKMGARVGTEAFF,TGTGTCCCAAAGATGGGGGCGCGGGTGGGCACTGAAGCTTTCTTT
TRBV18,TRBJ1-5,13,-,-,CASSFDFNQPQHF,TGTGCCAGCTCATTTGACTTCAATCAGCCCCAGCATTTT
TRBV4-1,TRBJ2-5,15,-,-,CASSQDRAGWKTQYF,TGCGCCAGCAGCCAAGATCGTGCAGGATGGAAGACCCAGTACTTC
TRBV18,TRBJ2-7,15,-,few,CASSPGVGEVYEQYF,TGTGCCAGCTCACCGGGAGTGGGCGAGGTCTACGAGCAGTACTTC
TRBV2,TRBJ1-2,15,-,few,CASSEALRVRGGYTF,TGTGCCAGCAGTGAAGCGCTTCGGGTACGTGGAGGCTACACCTTC
TRBV2,TRBJ1-1,12,-,-,CASSPTEPEAFF,TGTGCCAGCAGTCCGACTGAACCCGAAGCTTTCTTT
TRBV7-2,TRBJ2-1,13,-,-,CASSLVGFNEQFF,TGTGCCAGCAGCTTAGTCGGGTTCAATGAGCAGTTCTTC
TRBV3-1/TRBV3-2,TRBJ2-3,15,-,-,CASSLLLASTDTQYF,TGTGCCAGCAGCCTACTGCTGGCTAGCACAGATACGCAGTATTTT
TRBV6-5,TRBJ2-1,14,TRBD2,-,CASRRTSGINEQFF,TGTGCCAGTAGGCGGACTAGCGGAATTAATGAGCAGTTCTTC
TRBV10-3,TRBJ2-7,15,TRBD2,-,CAISTTSYSSYEQYF,TGTGCCATCAGCACGACTAGCTACAGCTCCTACGAGCAGTACTTC
TRBV11-2,TRBJ2-3,15,-,-,CASSHPATGGDTQYF,TGTGCCAGCAGCCACCCCGCGACAGGCGGAGATACGCAGTATTTT
TRBV12-3/TRBV12-4,TRBJ1-4,13,-,-,CASSFARDEKLFF,TGTGCCAGCAGTTTTGCCAGAGATGAAAAACTGTTTTTT